Listed below are T cell receptor beta chains from one sample, sequenced in a study of blood T cell repertoires in COVID-19. The protocol was immunoSEQ multiplex PCR, while the TCRdb copy is restricted to in-frame clones and leaves out a portion. The table shows about 360,000 clones, with 81% occurring only once. Material: peripheral blood. These receptors all stem from a human donor with acute or convalescent COVID-19. The donor label of this sample is uncertain. Each CDR3 is given with its conserved first and last residue. Each record gives: clone size, V gene, D gene, J gene, CDR3 length, CDR3 DNA, CDR3 protein. D genes are given only for firm matches. Size tells how often a clone was seen (once, few, many) or the class of an expanded clone, and some rows leave it out.

clone size: .; V gene: TRBV20-1; D gene: .; J gene: TRBJ2-7; CDR3 length: 11; CDR3 DNA: TGCAGTGCTGGGGGGTCCGGGGAGCAGTACTTC; CDR3 protein: CSAGGSGEQYF
clone size: .; V gene: TRBV5-4; D gene: TRBD2; J gene: TRBJ2-2; CDR3 length: 15; CDR3 DNA: TGTGCCAGCAGCTTGTCGGGAGGTCGAACCGGGGAGCTGTTTTTT; CDR3 protein: CASSLSGGRTGELFF
clone size: once; V gene: TRBV10-3; D gene: .; J gene: TRBJ1-1; CDR3 length: 14; CDR3 DNA: TGTGCCATCAGTGGCCACAGCTTGAACACTGAAGCTTTCTTT; CDR3 protein: CAISGHSLNTEAFF
clone size: .; V gene: TRBV11-1; D gene: TRBD1; J gene: TRBJ2-5; CDR3 length: 16; CDR3 DNA: TGTGCCAGCAGCAAAGTGACAGGGGGCCCACAAGAGACCCAGTACTTC; CDR3 protein: CASSKVTGGPQETQYF
clone size: .; V gene: TRBV7-9; D gene: .; J gene: TRBJ2-7; CDR3 length: 17; CDR3 DNA: TGTGCCAGCAGCTTAGGCAGACAGGTGCCTAGCTCCTACGAGCAGTACTTC; CDR3 protein: CASSLGRQVPSSYEQYF
clone size: .; V gene: TRBV23-1; D gene: TRBD1; J gene: TRBJ2-3; CDR3 length: 17; CDR3 DNA: TGCGCCAGCAGAGCTATTAAAGACAGGGCTAGCACAGATACGCAGTATTTT; CDR3 protein: CASRAIKDRASTDTQYF
clone size: .; V gene: TRBV28; D gene: .; J gene: TRBJ1-1; CDR3 length: 14; CDR3 DNA: TGTGCCAGCAGTTTTACAGGGATAGTTACTGAAGCTTTCTTT; CDR3 protein: CASSFTGIVTEAFF
clone size: once; V gene: TRBV2; D gene: TRBD1; J gene: TRBJ1-6; CDR3 length: 15; CDR3 DNA: TGTGCCAGCAGTAACCCCGGGACAGGAGCTTCACCCCTCCACTTT; CDR3 protein: CASSNPGTGASPLHF
clone size: .; V gene: TRBV4-1; D gene: TRBD1; J gene: TRBJ2-1; CDR3 length: 15; CDR3 DNA: TGCGCCAGCAGCCGCCGGGACAGCCGATCGGATGAGCAGTTCTTC; CDR3 protein: CASSRRDSRSDEQFF
clone size: once; V gene: TRBV28; D gene: .; J gene: TRBJ2-2; CDR3 length: 17; CDR3 DNA: TGTGCCAGCAGTCTCGAGGGGGTGGGCCAGCGGGGTGGAAGGCTGTTTTTT; CDR3 protein: CASSLEGVGQRGGRLFF
clone size: once; V gene: TRBV25-1; D gene: TRBD2; J gene: TRBJ2-7; CDR3 length: 13; CDR3 DNA: TGTGCCACAAAGACTAGCGGGAGCTACGAGCAGTACTTC; CDR3 protein: CATKTSGSYEQYF
clone size: .; V gene: TRBV15; D gene: TRBD1; J gene: TRBJ2-5; CDR3 length: 14; CDR3 DNA: TGTGCCACCAGCATTACAGGGGGCCAAGAGACCCAGTACTTC; CDR3 protein: CATSITGGQETQYF
clone size: .; V gene: TRBV3-1/TRBV3-2; D gene: TRBD1; J gene: TRBJ2-7; CDR3 length: 15; CDR3 DNA: TGTGCCAGCAGCCATGGACAGGGGGGAATCGGCGAGCAGTACTTC; CDR3 protein: CASSHGQGGIGEQYF
clone size: .; V gene: TRBV30; D gene: .; J gene: TRBJ1-1; CDR3 length: 16; CDR3 DNA: TGTGCCTGGAGTGTACGGGGGAAGTCCATGAACACTGAAGCTTTCTTT; CDR3 protein: CAWSVRGKSMNTEAFF
clone size: .; V gene: TRBV19; D gene: .; J gene: TRBJ1-5; CDR3 length: 15; CDR3 DNA: TGTGCCAGTAGTTCTTCGCTGGGGGGAGCTCAGCCCCAGCATTTT; CDR3 protein: CASSSSLGGAQPQHF
clone size: .; V gene: TRBV5-1; D gene: .; J gene: TRBJ1-1; CDR3 length: 15; CDR3 DNA: TGCGCCAGCAGCTTGAGGAGTTCAGGGGCTACTGAAGCTTTCTTT; CDR3 protein: CASSLRSSGATEAFF
clone size: .; V gene: TRBV7-2; D gene: TRBD1; J gene: TRBJ2-3; CDR3 length: 13; CDR3 DNA: TGTGCCAGCAGCCCACAGGGGGCAGATACGCAGTATTTT; CDR3 protein: CASSPQGADTQYF
clone size: .; V gene: TRBV7-9; D gene: .; J gene: TRBJ1-2; CDR3 length: 15; CDR3 DNA: TGTGCCAGCAGCTCACTTACAGGGAATGAGCGTGGCTACACCTTC; CDR3 protein: CASSSLTGNERGYTF
clone size: .; V gene: TRBV6-4; D gene: .; J gene: TRBJ1-1; CDR3 length: 13; CDR3 DNA: TGTGCCAGCCGCCCCGGGGGGGGCACTGAAGCTTTCTTT; CDR3 protein: CASRPGGGTEAFF
clone size: .; V gene: TRBV5-1; D gene: .; J gene: TRBJ1-2; CDR3 length: 15; CDR3 DNA: TGCGCCAGCAGCTTGGTACCGGGACAAACCTATGGCTACACCTTC; CDR3 protein: CASSLVPGQTYGYTF
clone size: .; V gene: TRBV27; D gene: .; J gene: TRBJ1-1; CDR3 length: 13; CDR3 DNA: TGTGCCAGCAGTTTGGACAGAGACACTGAAGCTTTCTTT; CDR3 protein: CASSLDRDTEAFF
clone size: .; V gene: TRBV7-9; D gene: .; J gene: TRBJ2-2; CDR3 length: 15; CDR3 DNA: TGTGCCAGCAGCTTAATGGGGCGGTCAACCGGGGAGCTGTTTTTT; CDR3 protein: CASSLMGRSTGELFF
clone size: .; V gene: TRBV10-3; D gene: TRBD2; J gene: TRBJ2-3; CDR3 length: 16; CDR3 DNA: TGTGCCATCAGTGAGTTGAGCGGGGGCCTCCGTGATACGCAGTATTTT; CDR3 protein: CAISELSGGLRDTQYF
clone size: few; V gene: TRBV7-2; D gene: .; J gene: TRBJ2-7; CDR3 length: 16; CDR3 DNA: TGTGCCAGCAGCTTAGCGTTACAACTAGTCTTCGTCGAGCAGTACTTC; CDR3 protein: CASSLALQLVFVEQYF
clone size: once; V gene: TRBV27; D gene: .; J gene: TRBJ2-3; CDR3 length: 15; CDR3 DNA: TGTGCCAGCAGTTCGACAGACCCATACACAGATACGCAGTATTTT; CDR3 protein: CASSSTDPYTDTQYF
clone size: .; V gene: TRBV3-1/TRBV3-2; D gene: .; J gene: TRBJ2-2; CDR3 length: 14; CDR3 DNA: TGTGCCAGCAGCCCCCGGGTCCTCCCCGGGGAGCTGTTTTTT; CDR3 protein: CASSPRVLPGELFF
clone size: .; V gene: TRBV18; D gene: .; J gene: TRBJ2-5; CDR3 length: 15; CDR3 DNA: TGTGCCAGCTCACCACTGGCGGGGAGCCAAGAGACCCAGTACTTC; CDR3 protein: CASSPLAGSQETQYF
clone size: .; V gene: TRBV2; D gene: .; J gene: TRBJ1-5; CDR3 length: 15; CDR3 DNA: TGTGCCAGCAGTGATCGGGAATATAGCAATCAGCCCCAGCATTTT; CDR3 protein: CASSDREYSNQPQHF
clone size: .; V gene: TRBV27; D gene: TRBD1; J gene: TRBJ1-6; CDR3 length: 14; CDR3 DNA: TGTGCCAGCGGCCCGGGACAGGGTAATTCACCCCTCCACTTT; CDR3 protein: CASGPGQGNSPLHF
clone size: .; V gene: TRBV18; D gene: .; J gene: TRBJ2-2; CDR3 length: 16; CDR3 DNA: TGTGCCAGCTCACCAGATTTGGCGGTGAACACCGGGGAGCTGTTTTTT; CDR3 protein: CASSPDLAVNTGELFF
clone size: .; V gene: TRBV7-2; D gene: TRBD1; J gene: TRBJ2-7; CDR3 length: 15; CDR3 DNA: TGTGCCAGCAGCGGACAGGGACAGGGGGTCAACGAGCAGTACTTC; CDR3 protein: CASSGQGQGVNEQYF
clone size: .; V gene: TRBV5-1; D gene: TRBD2; J gene: TRBJ2-3; CDR3 length: 18; CDR3 DNA: TGCGCCCGCAGCTTGGCGGTTAGCGGGGGGGGTAGCACAGATACGCAGTATTTT; CDR3 protein: CARSLAVSGGGSTDTQYF
clone size: .; V gene: TRBV5-1; D gene: .; J gene: TRBJ1-1; CDR3 length: 12; CDR3 DNA: TGCGCCAGCAGCCCGACAGGACTTGAAGCTTTCTTT; CDR3 protein: CASSPTGLEAFF
clone size: .; V gene: TRBV12-5; D gene: TRBD1; J gene: TRBJ1-1; CDR3 length: 15; CDR3 DNA: TGTGCTAGTGGTTTGGACAGGGGTGCGAGGACTGAAGCTTTCTTT; CDR3 protein: CASGLDRGARTEAFF
clone size: few; V gene: TRBV7-6; D gene: TRBD2; J gene: TRBJ2-1; CDR3 length: 16; CDR3 DNA: TGTGCCAGCAGCTTAGGGGCCAGCGGGGGGTACAATGAGCAGTTCTTC; CDR3 protein: CASSLGASGGYNEQFF
clone size: .; V gene: TRBV5-6; D gene: TRBD2; J gene: TRBJ2-3; CDR3 length: 19; CDR3 DNA: TGTGCCAGCACCGGGACTAGCGGGAACACCAGGGCCTCCCCAGATACGCAGTATTTT; CDR3 protein: CASTGTSGNTRASPDTQYF
clone size: once; V gene: TRBV3-1/TRBV3-2; D gene: .; J gene: TRBJ1-5; CDR3 length: 13; CDR3 DNA: TGTGCCAGCAGCCAAGGATCCGGGCAGCCCCAGCATTTT; CDR3 protein: CASSQGSGQPQHF